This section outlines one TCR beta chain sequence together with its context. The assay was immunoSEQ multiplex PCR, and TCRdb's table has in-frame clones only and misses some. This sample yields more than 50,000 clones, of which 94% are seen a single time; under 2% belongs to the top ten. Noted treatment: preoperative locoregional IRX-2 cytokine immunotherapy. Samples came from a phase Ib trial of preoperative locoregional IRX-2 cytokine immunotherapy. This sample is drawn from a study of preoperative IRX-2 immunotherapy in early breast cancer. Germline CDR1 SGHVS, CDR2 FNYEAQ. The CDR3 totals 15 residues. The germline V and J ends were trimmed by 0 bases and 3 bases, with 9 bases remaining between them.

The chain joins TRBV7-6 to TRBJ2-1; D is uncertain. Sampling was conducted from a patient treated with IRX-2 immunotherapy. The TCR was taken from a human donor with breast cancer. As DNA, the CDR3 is TGTGCCAGCAGCTTAGCCCACTCGAGCTACAATGAGCAGTTCTTC. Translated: CASSLAHSSYNEQFF. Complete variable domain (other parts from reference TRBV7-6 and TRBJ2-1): GAGVSQSPRYKVTKRGQDVALRCDPISGHVSLYWYRQALGQGPEFLTYFNYEAQQDKSGLPNDRFSAERPEGSISTLTIQRTEQRDSAMYRCASSLAHSSYNEQFFGPGTRLTVL.